Described below is a single TCR beta chain sequence and its context. Its antigen remains unidentified. No qualities accompany the bases; no much larger clone lies one base away. Library preparation employed 5' RACE. Sequencing was performed on an Illumina HiSeq 2500. The second PCR ran for roughly 7 to 11 cycles and used a J-beta primer mix along with a sample-barcoded 5' primer. A template-switch 5' adaptor carrying 12 random nucleotides introduced a unique molecular identifier onto each TCR beta cDNA molecule. Each sample yielded at least 3 million CDR3-containing paired-end reads. The Mint cDNA synthesis kit, primed by a TRBC-specific oligonucleotide, was used to synthesize first-strand cDNA from all RNA. Following uracil-DNA glycosylase treatment, a first 18-cycle PCR with universal primers M1SS and BC2_uni_R was performed on all cDNA. From the authors' description of their analysis: Each sample was normalized by randomly selecting 1 million high-quality reads, each carrying a distinct molecular identifier. Reads sharing molecular identifiers were discarded rather than binned into consensus sequences. MiTCR, with a Q25 quality threshold and the strictest error-elimination algorithm, was used for CDR3 identification, clonotype clustering and error correction. Lower-bound total TCR beta diversity was estimated with a nonparametric unseen species model using Euler transformation. In-frame beta chains were kept once TCRdb had trimmed the public reads at Q25 with fastp and called clones with MiXCR. Each CDR3 protein gets just one entry, which takes the most common genes and DNA from the rows behind it. The V and J calls follow TCRdb's processing rather than the paper's. The sample data list some 670,000 distinct CDR3 sequences, and under 65% of these were observed just once. Approximately 15% of the sample belongs to the ten largest clones.

The entry originates in a study of blood T cells in healthy people across ages (dated by TCRdb to between 2014 and 2017). With respect to the entire study: In model experiments, roughly one uniquely barcoded TCR beta cDNA molecule per two T cells was captured by template switching. Using deep sequencing normalized with unique cDNA molecular identifiers, the study measured how TCR beta repertoire diversity changes with age. Using the same blood draw, the study looked at two additional independent replicas of 1 million unique cDNA reads for two donors, one aged 18 to 29 and the other aged 80 or older. To avoid experimental bias, donors of different ages were spread randomly across the sequencing lanes. The donors were split into four age groups: young (average roughly 15 years), middle-aged (about 40), aged (about 62) and long-lived (approximately 80).

Donors were approximately 42 systemically healthy Caucasian individuals from Russia aged 6 to 90 years. Approximately 10 milliliters of peripheral blood were collected from each donor into EDTA-treated Vacutainer tubes. Ficoll-Paque density-gradient centrifugation was used to isolate PBMCs, with at least 6.5 million obtained per sample. Trizol reagent was used to extract total RNA from PBMCs, with at least 6 micrograms per sample. For every donor, flow cytometry on a PBMC aliquot measured the percentage of naive CD45RAhigh/CD27high T cells. Findings and caveats that apply to the study as a whole: Donor CMV infection status was unknown, potentially confounding age-related changes in expanded clonotypes. The long-lived group showed more naive CD4+ T cells, fewer expanded clones and increased TCR diversity than the aged group, suggesting age selection. Estimates of total diversity from one million sequenced T cells were regarded as lower bounds and underestimates. As age increased, observed TCR beta diversity per million T cells dropped in a roughly linear way, and a significant reduction was already evident by age about 40. The percentage of naive T cells measured by flow cytometry correlated strongly with observed TCR beta diversity. Because profiling used bulk unsorted PBMCs, naive and antigen-experienced compartments could not be compared conclusively.

A distance of 15 bases separates the germline ends of V and J, which lose 5 bases and 2 bases respectively. The CDR3 goes from the cysteine to the phenylalanine over 14 residues. The only DNA kept is the CDR3, 42 bases in frame from the first base. In the germline V gene (reference sequence), CDR1 corresponds to DFQATT and CDR2 to SNEGSKA. Material: blood. The chain is assembled from TRBV20-1 and TRBJ1-2; no D segment can be confidently identified. This TCR came from a woman older than 75 in good health. The nucleotide sequence reads TGCAGTGCTCCGTTAGGCCGGTTCAACTATGGCTACACCTTC. It codes for CSAPLGRFNYGYTF.